The 8 T cell receptor beta chains presented below share a single source sample, sequenced in a study of long-term antiretroviral therapy in people with HIV. Researchers report immunoSEQ v3.0 was run at survey level. Profiling relied on immunoSEQ multiplex PCR, and the TCRdb table lists in-frame clones only, not all of them. The sample has more than 25,000 clones, 97% seen once. Sequencing was performed on unsorted PBMCs, taken 7.6 years after starting antiretroviral therapy. Receptors originate from a man aged 25 to 40 with HIV.

This clone showed up just once. The chain employs TRBV10-3 and TRBJ1-5; D might be TRBD1 (5 bases). The V gene's germline CDR1 is ENHRY and CDR2 SYGVKD. Trimming removed 6 bases at V and 4 bases at J, with 13 bases between. The CDR3 consists of 14 residues. The CDR3 DNA follows: TGTGCCATCAGGGGCGACAGCTCAAATCAGCCCCAGCATTTT. Translating gives CAIRGDSSNQPQHF.

The chain has TRBV19 and TRBJ2-3; the D call may be TRBD1 or TRBD2 (5 bases each). Trimming removed 6 bases at V and 1 base at J, with 17 bases between. The CDR3 consists of 16 residues. Germline assignment: CDR1 LNHDA and CDR2 SQIVND (reference sequence). The CDR3 reads CASSQSYGDGTDTQYF. Written as DNA, the CDR3 is TGTGCCAGTAGCCAAAGTTACGGGGACGGCACAGATACGCAGTATTTT.

V usage is TRBV7-9 and J usage is TRBJ2-2, with no clear D. The germline CDR1 and CDR2 sequences are SEHNR and FQNEAQ (reference sequence). The CDR3 length is 15 residues. Trimming shortened V by 2 bases and J by 2 bases, and 9 bases separated the two germline ends. CDR3 nucleotide sequence: TGTGCCAGCAGCTTATCCCGGGTTAACACCGGGGAGCTGTTTTTT. This sequence encodes CASSLSRVNTGELFF.

The chain has TRBV11-2 and TRBJ2-7, with D unclear. V gave up 4 bases and J gave up 1 base, with 5 bases separating them. Germline V CDR1 and CDR2: SGHAT, FQNNGV. CDR3 length: 12 amino acids. The CDR3 DNA reads TGTGCCAGCAGCTCGGGTTCCTACGAGCAGTACTTC. Its protein product is CASSSGSYEQYF.

This rearrangement joins TRBV6-5 to TRBJ1-1; no clear D gene. This CDR3 is 12 amino acids long. Germline V CDR1 and CDR2: MNHEY, SVGAGI. The germline V and J ends were trimmed by 6 bases and 1 base, with 6 bases remaining between them. CDR3 protein: CASRTSNTEAFF. CDR3 nucleotides: TGTGCCAGCAGGACATCGAACACTGAAGCTTTCTTT.

The rearrangement uses TRBV6-6 and TRBJ1-1; TRBD1 might be the D (6 bases). This CDR3 spans 11 amino acids. CDR1 and CDR2 (germline): MNHNY, SVGAGI (reference sequence). Trimming took 7 bases from V and 11 from J, leaving 14 bases between them. The CDR3, as DNA: TGTGCCAGCATTGAACAGGGACGGGCTTTCTTT. It yields the protein CASIEQGRAFF.

The chain is built from TRBV9 and TRBJ1-2; D unresolved. The V end was cut by 3 bases, the J end by 5 bases, with 5 bases between. The CDR3 extends over 11 amino acids. CDR1 and CDR2 from the germline V gene are SGDLS and YYNGEE. The CDR3 reads CASSGTYGYTF. Here the CDR3 DNA reads TGTGCCAGCAGCGGGACTTATGGCTACACCTTC. The full variable domain, rest sourced from reference TRBV9 and TRBJ1-2, is DSGVTQTPKHLITATGQRVTLRCSPRSGDLSVYWYQQSLDQGLQFLIQYYNGEERAKGNILERFSAQQFPDLHSELNLSSLELGDSALYFCASSGTYGYTFGSGTRLTVV.

J is TRBJ1-1 and V is TRBV15, with D tentatively TRBD1 (6 bases). This CDR3 region has 15 residues. Germline CDR1 is LNHNV and CDR2 is YYDKDF (reference sequence). Trimming pared 1 base from V and 4 bases from J, leaving 13 bases between. For the CDR3, the DNA is TGTGCCACCAGCAGAGTGCGGGGGGCAGGCACTGAAGCTTTCTTT. Protein sequence: CATSRVRGAGTEAFF.